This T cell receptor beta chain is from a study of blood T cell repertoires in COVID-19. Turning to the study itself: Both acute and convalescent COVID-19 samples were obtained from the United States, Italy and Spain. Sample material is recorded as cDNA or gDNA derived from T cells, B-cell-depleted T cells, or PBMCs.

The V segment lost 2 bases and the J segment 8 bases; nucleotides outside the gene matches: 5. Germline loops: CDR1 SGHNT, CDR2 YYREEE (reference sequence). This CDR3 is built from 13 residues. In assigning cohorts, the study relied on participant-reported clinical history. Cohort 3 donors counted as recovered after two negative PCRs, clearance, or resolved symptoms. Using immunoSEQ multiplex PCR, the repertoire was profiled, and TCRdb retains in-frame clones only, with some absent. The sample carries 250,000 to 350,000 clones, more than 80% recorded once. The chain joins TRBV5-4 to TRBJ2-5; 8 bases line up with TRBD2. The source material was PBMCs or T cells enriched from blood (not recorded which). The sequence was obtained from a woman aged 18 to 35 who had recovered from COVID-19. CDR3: CASSFFSGETQYF. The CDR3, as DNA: TGTGCCAGCAGCTTTTTTAGCGGGGAAACCCAGTACTTC.